The following is a T cell receptor (beta chain) sequence with its context. A sample-barcoded 5' primer and a J-beta primer mix were used in a second PCR of roughly 7 to 11 cycles. TCRdb independently ran MiXCR on the 5' RACE reads; one entry per CDR3 protein. There are 380,000 or so distinct CDR3 sequences in the sample; roughly half occur only once, and 51% lies in the top ten. This record belongs to a study of blood T cells in healthy people across ages. The V gene's germline CDR1 is SGHTA and CDR2 FQGNSA. The length of the CDR3 is 18 residues. Germline trimming cut 2 bases from V and 1 base from J; bases unmatched to any gene: 7.

This chain uses TRBV7-2 with TRBJ2-6; TRBD1 agrees at 8 bases. The source material was blood. The TCR sequence derives from a man between 60 and 70 years old in good health. CDR3 in amino acids: CASSLRTGIGSGANVLTF. In DNA form, the CDR3 reads TGTGCCAGCAGCTTACGGACAGGGATTGGTTCTGGGGCCAACGTCCTGACTTTC. Full variable domain (remainder filled in from reference TRBV7-2 and TRBJ2-6): GAGVSQSPSNKVTEKGKDVELRCDPISGHTALYWYRQSLGQGLEFLIYFQGNSAPDKSGLPSDRFSAERTGGSVSTLTIQRTQQEDSAVYLCASSLRTGIGSGANVLTFGAGSRLTVL.